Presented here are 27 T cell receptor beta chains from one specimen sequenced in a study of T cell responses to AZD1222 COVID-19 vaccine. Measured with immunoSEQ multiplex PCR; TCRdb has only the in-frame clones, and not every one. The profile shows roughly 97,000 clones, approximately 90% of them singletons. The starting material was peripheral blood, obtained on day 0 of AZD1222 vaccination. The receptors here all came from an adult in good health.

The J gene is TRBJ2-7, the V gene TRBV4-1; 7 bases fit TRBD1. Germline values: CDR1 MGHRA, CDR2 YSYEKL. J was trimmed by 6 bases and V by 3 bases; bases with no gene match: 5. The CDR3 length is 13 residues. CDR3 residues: CASSHRSGGEQYF. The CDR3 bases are TGCGCCAGCAGCCATAGGTCAGGGGGCGAGCAGTACTTC.

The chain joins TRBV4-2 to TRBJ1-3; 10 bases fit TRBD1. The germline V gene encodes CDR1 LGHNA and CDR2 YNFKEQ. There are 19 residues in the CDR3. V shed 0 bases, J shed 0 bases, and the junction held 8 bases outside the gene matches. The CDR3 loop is CASSQDEGQGDHSGNTIYF. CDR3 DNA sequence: TGTGCCAGCAGCCAAGATGAAGGACAGGGGGACCACTCTGGAAACACCATATATTTT.

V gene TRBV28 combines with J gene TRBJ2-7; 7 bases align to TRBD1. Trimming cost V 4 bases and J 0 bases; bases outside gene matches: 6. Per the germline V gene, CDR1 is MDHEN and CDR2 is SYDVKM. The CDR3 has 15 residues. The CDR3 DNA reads TGTGCCAGCAGTTCCCGACAGGGAAGCTCCTACGAGCAGTACTTC. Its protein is CASSSRQGSSYEQYF. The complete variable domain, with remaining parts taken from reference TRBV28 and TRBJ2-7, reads DVKVTQSSRYLVKRTGEKVFLECVQDMDHENMFWYRQDPGLGLRLIYFSYDVKMKEKGDIPEGYSVSREKKERFSLILESASTNQTSMYLCASSSRQGSSYEQYFGPGTRLTVT.

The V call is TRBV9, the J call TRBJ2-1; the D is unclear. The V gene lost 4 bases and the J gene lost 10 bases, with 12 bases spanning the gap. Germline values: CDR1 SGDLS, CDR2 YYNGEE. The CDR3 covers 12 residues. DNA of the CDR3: TGTGCCAGCAGCCTATTGGGTTACGAGCAGTTCTTC. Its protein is CASSLLGYEQFF.

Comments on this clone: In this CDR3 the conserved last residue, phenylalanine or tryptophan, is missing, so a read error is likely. This chain's CDR3 is CASSLQGHCQNSPLHL. The CDR3 DNA reads as TGTGCCAGCAGCTTACAGGGGCATTGCCAAAATTCACCCCTCCACCTT. V usage is TRBV13 and J usage is TRBJ1-6; D perhaps matches TRBD1 (6 bases). CDR3 length: 16 residues. Germline V gene data show CDR1 as PRHDT and CDR2 as FYEKMQ (reference sequence). V was cut by 2 bases and J by 7 bases, with 15 bases left in between.

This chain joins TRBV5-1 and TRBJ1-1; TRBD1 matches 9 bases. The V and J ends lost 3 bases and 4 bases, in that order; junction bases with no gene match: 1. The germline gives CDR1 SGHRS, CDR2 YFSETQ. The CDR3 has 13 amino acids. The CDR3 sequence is CASSSDRGTEAFF. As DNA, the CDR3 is TGCGCCAGCAGCTCGGACAGGGGCACTGAAGCTTTCTTT. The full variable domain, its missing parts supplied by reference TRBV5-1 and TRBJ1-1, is KAGVTQTPRYLIKTRGQQVTLSCSPISGHRSVSWYQQTPGQGLQFLFEYFSETQRNKGNFPGRFSGRQFSNSRSEMNVSTLELGDSALYLCASSSDRGTEAFFGQGTRLTVV.

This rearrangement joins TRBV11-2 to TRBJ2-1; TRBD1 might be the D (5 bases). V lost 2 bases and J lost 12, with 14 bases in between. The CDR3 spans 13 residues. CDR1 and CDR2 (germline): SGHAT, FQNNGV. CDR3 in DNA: TGTGCCAGCAGCTTAATGTGGGGCTCAGGGCAGTTCTTC. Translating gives CASSLMWGSGQFF.

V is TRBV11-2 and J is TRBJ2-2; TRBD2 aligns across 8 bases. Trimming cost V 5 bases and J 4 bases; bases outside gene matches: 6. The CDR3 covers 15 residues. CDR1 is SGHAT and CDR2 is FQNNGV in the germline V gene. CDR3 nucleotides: TGTGCCAGCAGCCCGGGACTAGTTTCCACCGGGGAGCTGTTTTTT. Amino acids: CASSPGLVSTGELFF.

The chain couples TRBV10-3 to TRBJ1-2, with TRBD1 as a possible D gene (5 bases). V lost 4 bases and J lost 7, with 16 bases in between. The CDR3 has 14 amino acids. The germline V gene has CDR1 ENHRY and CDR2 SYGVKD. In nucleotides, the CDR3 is TGTGCCATCAGTGTAGGGGAACAAGTTCCTGGCTACACCTTC. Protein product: CAISVGEQVPGYTF.

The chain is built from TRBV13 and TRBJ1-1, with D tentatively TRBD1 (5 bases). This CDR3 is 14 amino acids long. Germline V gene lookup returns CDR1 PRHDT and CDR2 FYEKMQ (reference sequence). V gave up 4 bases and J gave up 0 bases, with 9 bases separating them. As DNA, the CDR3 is TGTGCCAGCAGCTCGGGACGGCTGAACACTGAAGCTTTCTTT. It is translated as CASSSGRLNTEAFF. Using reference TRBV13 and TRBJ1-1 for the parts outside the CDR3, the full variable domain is AAGVIQSPRHLIKEKRETATLKCYPIPRHDTVYWYQQGPGQDPQFLISFYEKMQSDKGSIPDRFSAQQFSDYHSELNMSSLELGDSALYFCASSSGRLNTEAFFGQGTRLTVV.

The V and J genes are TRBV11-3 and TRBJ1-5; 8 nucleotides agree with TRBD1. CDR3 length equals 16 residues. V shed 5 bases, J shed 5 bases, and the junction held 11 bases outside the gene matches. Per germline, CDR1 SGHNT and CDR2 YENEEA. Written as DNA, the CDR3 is TGTGCCAGCAGCGCCCGGACAGGGCGGGAGGATCAGCCCCAGCATTTT. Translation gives CASSARTGREDQPQHF.

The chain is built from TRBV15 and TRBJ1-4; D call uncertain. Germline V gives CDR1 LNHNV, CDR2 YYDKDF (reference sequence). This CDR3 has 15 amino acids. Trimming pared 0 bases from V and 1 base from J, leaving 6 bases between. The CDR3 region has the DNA TGTGCCACCAGCAGAGATTCGCGAACTAATGAAAAACTGTTTTTT. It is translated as CATSRDSRTNEKLFF.

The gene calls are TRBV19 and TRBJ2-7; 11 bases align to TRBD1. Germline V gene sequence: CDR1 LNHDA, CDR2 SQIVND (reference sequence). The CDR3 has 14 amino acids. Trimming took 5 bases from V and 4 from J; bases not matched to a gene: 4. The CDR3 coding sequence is TGTGCCAGTAGTCCCGGGACAGGGGGTTACGAGCAGTACTTC. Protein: CASSPGTGGYEQYF.

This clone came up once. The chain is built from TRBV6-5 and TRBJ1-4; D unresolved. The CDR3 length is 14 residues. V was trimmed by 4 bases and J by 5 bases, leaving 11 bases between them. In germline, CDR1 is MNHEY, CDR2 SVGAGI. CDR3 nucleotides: TGTGCCAGCAGTTGGAGGAGACGAAATGAAAAACTGTTTTTT. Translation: CASSWRRRNEKLFF.

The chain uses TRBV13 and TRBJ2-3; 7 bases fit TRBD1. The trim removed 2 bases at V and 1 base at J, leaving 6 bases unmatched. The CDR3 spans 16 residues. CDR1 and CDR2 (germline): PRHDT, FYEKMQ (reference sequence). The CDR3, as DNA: TGTGCCAGCAGCTTACTCGGACAGGCTGGCACAGATACGCAGTATTTT. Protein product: CASSLLGQAGTDTQYF.

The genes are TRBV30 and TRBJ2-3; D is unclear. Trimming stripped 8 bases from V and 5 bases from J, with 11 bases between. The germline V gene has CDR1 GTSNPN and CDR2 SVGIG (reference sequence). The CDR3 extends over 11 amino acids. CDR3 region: CAEYVGDTQYF. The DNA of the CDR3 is TGTGCCGAATACGTGGGAGATACGCAGTATTTT. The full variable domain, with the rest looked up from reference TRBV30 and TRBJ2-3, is SQTIHQWPATLVQPVGSPLSLECTVEGTSNPNLYWYRQAAGRGLQLLFYSVGIGQISSEVPQNLSASRPQDRQFILSSKKLLLSDSGFYLCAEYVGDTQYFGPGTRLTVL.

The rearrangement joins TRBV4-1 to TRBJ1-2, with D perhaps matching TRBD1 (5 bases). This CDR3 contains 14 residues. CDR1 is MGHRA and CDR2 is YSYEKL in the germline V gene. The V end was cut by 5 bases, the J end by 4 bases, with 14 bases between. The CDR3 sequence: CASSSRQGSYGYTF. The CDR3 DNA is TGCGCCAGCAGCTCGCGTCAGGGCAGCTATGGCTACACCTTC.

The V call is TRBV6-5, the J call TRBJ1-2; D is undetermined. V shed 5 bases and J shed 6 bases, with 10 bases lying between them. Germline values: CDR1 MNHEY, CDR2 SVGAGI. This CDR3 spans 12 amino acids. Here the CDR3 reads CASSPHGDGYTF. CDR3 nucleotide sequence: TGTGCCAGCAGTCCCCATGGGGATGGCTACACCTTC.

The CDR3 here is CASRRGVRTDTQYF. The CDR3 DNA reads TGTGCCAGCAGGAGGGGGGTACGCACAGATACGCAGTATTTT. The chain has TRBV6-5 and TRBJ2-3; D is perhaps TRBD1 or TRBD2 (6 bases each). The germline V and J ends were trimmed by 6 bases and 1 base, with 11 bases remaining between them. The germline V gene encodes CDR1 MNHEY and CDR2 SVGAGI. The CDR3 contains 14 residues.

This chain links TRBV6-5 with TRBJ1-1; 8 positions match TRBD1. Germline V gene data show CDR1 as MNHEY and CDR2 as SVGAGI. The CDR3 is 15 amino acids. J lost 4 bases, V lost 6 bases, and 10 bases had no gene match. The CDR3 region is CASSRSGGEATEAFF. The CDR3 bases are TGTGCCAGCAGCCGCTCAGGGGGCGAGGCCACTGAAGCTTTCTTT.

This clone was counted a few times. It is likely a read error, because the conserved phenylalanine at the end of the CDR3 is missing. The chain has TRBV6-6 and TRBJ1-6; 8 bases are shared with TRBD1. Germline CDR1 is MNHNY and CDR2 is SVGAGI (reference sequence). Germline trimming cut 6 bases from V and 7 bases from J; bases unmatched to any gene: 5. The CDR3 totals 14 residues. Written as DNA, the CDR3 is TGTGCCAGCAGCCCGGCAGGGGGCAATTCACCCCTCCACCTT. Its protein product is CASSPAGGNSPLHL.

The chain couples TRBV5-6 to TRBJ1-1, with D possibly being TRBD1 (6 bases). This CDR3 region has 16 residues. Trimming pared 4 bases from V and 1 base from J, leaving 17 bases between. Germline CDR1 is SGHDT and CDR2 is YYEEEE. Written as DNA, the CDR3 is TGTGCCAGCAGCCAAATAATTAGACAGGAGAACACTGAAGCTTTCTTT. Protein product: CASSQIIRQENTEAFF.

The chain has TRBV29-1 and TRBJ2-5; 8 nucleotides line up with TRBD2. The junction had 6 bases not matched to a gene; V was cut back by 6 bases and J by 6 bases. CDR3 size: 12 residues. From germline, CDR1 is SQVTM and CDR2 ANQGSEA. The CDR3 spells CSVPGGAKTQYF. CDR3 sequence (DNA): TGCAGCGTCCCCGGGGGGGCAAAGACCCAGTACTTC.

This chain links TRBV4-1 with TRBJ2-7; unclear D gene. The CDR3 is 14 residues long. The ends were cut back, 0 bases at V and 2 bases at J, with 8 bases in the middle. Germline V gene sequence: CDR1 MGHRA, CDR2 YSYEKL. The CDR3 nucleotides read TGCGCCAGCAGCCAAGAAAGACACCCCTACGAGCAGTACTTC. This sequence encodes CASSQERHPYEQYF.

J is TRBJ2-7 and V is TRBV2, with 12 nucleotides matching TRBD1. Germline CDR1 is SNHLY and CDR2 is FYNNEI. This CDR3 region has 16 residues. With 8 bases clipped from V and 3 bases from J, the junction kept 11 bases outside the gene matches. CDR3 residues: CASRLGTGGPNYEQYF. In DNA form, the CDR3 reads TGTGCCAGCCGACTAGGGACAGGGGGCCCAAACTACGAGCAGTACTTC.

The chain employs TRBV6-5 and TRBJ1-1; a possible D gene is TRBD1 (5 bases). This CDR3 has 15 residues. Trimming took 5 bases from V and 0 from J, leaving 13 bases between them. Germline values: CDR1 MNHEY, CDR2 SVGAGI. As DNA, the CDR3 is TGTGCCAGCAGTCAGGGCGGGGGTGTGAACACTGAAGCTTTCTTT. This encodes CASSQGGGVNTEAFF.

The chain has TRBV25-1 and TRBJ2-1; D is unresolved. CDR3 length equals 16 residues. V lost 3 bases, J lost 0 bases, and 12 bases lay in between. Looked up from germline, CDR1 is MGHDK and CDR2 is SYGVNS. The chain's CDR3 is CASSESAPLSYNEQFF. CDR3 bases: TGTGCCAGCAGTGAGTCCGCCCCCCTCTCCTACAATGAGCAGTTCTTC.